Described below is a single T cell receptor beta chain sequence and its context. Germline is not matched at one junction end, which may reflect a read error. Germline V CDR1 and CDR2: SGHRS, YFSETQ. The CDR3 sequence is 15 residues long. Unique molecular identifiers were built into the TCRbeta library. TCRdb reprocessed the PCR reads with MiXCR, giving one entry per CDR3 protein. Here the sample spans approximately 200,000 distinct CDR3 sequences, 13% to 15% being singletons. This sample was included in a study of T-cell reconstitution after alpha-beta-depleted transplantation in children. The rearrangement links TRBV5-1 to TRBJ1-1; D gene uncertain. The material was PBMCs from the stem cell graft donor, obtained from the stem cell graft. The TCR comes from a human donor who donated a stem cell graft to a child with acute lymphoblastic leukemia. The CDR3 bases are TGCGCCAGCAGCTTACAGCGGTCCGGGAACACTGAAGCTTTCTTC. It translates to CASSLQRSGNTEAFF.